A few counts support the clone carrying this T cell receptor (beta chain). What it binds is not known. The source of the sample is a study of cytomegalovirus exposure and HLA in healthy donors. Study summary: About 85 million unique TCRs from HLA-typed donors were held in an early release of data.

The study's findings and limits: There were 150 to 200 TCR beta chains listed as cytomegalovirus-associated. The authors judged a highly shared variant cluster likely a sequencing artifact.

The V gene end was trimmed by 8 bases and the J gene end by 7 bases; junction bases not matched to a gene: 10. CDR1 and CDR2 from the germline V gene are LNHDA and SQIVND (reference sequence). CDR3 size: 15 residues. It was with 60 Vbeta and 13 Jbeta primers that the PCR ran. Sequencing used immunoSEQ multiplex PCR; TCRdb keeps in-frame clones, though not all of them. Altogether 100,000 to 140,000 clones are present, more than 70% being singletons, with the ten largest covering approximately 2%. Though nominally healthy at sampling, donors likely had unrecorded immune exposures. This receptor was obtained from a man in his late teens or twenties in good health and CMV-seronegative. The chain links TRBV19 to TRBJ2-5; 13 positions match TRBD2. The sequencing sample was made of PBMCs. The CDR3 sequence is CASSIGTSGARTQYF. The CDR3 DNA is TGTGCCAGTTCCATCGGGACTAGCGGGGCTCGGACCCAGTACTTC.